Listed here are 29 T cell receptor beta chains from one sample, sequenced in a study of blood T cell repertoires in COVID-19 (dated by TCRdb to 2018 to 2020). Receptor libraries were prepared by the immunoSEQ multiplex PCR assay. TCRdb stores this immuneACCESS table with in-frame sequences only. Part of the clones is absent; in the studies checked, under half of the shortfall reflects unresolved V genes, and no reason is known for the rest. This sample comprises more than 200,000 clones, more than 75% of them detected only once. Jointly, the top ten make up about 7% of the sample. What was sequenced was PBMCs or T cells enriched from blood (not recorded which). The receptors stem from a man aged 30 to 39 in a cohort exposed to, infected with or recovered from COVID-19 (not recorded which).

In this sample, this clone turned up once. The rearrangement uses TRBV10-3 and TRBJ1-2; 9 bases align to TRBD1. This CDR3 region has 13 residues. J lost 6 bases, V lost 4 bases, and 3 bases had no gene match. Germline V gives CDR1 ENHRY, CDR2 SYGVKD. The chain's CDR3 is CAISGTGVDGYTF. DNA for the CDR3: TGTGCCATCAGTGGGACAGGGGTTGATGGCTACACCTTC.

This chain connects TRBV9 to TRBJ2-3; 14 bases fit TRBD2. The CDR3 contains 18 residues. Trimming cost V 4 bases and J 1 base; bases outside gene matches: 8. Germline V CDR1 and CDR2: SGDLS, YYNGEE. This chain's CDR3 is CASSHGTSGSRGTDTQYF. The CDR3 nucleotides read TGTGCCAGCAGCCACGGGACTAGCGGGAGTCGGGGCACAGATACGCAGTATTTT.

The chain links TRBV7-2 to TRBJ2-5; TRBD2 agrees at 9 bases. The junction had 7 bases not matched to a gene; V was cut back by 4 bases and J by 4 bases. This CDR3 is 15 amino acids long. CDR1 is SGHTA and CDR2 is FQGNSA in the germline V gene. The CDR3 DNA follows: TGTGCCAGCAGCTCTAGCGGGAAGGTGGGAGAGACCCAGTACTTC. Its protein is CASSSSGKVGETQYF.

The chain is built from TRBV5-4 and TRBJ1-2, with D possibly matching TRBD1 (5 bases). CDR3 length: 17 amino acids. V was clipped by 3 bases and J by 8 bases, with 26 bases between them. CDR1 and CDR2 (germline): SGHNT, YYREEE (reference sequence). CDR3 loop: CASSWGGLQETRRGYTF. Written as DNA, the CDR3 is TGTGCCAGCAGCTGGGGGGGATTACAGGAAACCAGGCGGGGCTACACCTTC.

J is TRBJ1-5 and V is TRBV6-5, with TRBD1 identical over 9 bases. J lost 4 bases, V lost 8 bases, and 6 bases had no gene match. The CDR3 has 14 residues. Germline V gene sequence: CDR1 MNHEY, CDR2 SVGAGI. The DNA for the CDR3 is TGTGCCAGCCGGGGACAGGGTGGGAATCAGCCCCAGCATTTT. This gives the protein CASRGQGGNQPQHF.

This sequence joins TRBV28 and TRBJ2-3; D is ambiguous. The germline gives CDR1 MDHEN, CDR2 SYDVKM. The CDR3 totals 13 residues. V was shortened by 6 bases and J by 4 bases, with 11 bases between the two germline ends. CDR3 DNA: TGTGCCAGCAGCCTACTACAACCAGATACGCAGTATTTT. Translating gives CASSLLQPDTQYF. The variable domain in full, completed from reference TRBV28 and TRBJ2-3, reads DVKVTQSSRYLVKRTGEKVFLECVQDMDHENMFWYRQDPGLGLRLIYFSYDVKMKEKGDIPEGYSVSREKKERFSLILESASTNQTSMYLCASSLLQPDTQYFGPGTRLTVL.

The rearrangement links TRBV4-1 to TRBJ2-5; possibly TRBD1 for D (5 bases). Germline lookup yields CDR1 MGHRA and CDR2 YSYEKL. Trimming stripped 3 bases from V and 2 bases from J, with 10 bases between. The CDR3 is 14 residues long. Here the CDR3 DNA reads TGCGCCAGCAGCCACGTGACAGCGCAAGAGACCCAGTACTTC. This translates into CASSHVTAQETQYF.

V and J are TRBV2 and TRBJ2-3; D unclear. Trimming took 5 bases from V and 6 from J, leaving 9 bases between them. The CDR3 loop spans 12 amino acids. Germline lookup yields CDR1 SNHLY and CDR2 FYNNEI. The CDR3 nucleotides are TGTGCCAGCAGTCCTACCTTGGATACGCAGTATTTT. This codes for CASSPTLDTQYF.

In nucleotides, the CDR3 is TGTGCCAGCAGAGCTCTTGGAGTCTATGGCTACACCTTC. It encodes CASRALGVYGYTF. The chain has TRBV2 and TRBJ1-2; unclear D gene. Germline-derived CDR1 and CDR2 are SNHLY and FYNNEI. Trimming shortened V by 6 bases and J by 4 bases, and 12 bases separated the two germline ends. This CDR3 region has 13 residues.

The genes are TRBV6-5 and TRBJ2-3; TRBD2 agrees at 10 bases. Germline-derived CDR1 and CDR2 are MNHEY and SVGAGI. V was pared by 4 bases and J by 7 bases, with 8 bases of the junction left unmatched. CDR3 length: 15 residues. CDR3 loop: CASSSASGSLNTQYF. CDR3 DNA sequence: TGTGCCAGCAGTTCTGCTAGCGGGAGTTTGAATACGCAGTATTTT.

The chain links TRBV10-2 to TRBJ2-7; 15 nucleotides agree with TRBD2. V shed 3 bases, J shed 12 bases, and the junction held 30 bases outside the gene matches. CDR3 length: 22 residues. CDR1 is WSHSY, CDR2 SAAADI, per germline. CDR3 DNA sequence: TGCGCCAGCAGTGAAAGACGGGGACTAGCGGGAGGAGGGGCAGCATATGTCGTTCTTCCGTACTTC. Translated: CASSERRGLAGGGAAYVVLPYF.

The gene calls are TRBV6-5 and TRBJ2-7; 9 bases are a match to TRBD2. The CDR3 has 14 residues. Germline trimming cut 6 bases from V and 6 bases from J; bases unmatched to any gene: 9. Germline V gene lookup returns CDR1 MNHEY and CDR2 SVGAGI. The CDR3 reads CASRSGRPMGEQYF. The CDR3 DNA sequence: TGTGCCAGCAGGAGCGGGAGGCCCATGGGCGAGCAGTACTTC.

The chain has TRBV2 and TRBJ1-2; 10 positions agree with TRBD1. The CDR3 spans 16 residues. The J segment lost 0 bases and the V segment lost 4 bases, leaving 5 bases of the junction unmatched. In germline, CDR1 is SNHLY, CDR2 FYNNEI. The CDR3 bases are TGTGCCAGCAGTGCCTCCGGGACAGGGGCTAACTATGGCTACACCTTC. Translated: CASSASGTGANYGYTF.

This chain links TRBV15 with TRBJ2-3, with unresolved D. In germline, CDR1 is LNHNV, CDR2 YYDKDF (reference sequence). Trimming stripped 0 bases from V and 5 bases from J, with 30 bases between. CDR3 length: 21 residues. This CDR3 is CATSRDLTSSVLRSGIDTQYF. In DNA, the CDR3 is TGTGCCACCAGCAGAGATCTCACATCGTCGGTTCTTAGGTCAGGCATAGATACGCAGTATTTT.

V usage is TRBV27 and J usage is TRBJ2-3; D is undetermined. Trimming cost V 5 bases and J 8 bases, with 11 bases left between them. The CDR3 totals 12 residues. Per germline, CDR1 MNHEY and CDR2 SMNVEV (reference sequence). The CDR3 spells CASSQVQGTQYF. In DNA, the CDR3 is TGTGCCAGCAGTCAGGTTCAAGGTACGCAGTATTTT.

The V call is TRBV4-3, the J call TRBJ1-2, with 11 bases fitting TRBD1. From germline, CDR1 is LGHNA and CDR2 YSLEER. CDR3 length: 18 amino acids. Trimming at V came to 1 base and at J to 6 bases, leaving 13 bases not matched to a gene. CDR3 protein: CASSQALLRDRGKDGYTF. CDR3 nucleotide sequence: TGCGCCAGCAGCCAAGCTCTCCTCCGGGACAGGGGGAAAGATGGCTACACCTTC.

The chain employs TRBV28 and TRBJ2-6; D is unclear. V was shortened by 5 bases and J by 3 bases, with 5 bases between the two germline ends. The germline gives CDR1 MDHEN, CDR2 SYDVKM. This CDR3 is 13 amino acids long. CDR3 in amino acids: CASSRYGANVLTF. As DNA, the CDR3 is TGTGCCAGCAGTCGGTATGGGGCCAACGTCCTGACTTTC.

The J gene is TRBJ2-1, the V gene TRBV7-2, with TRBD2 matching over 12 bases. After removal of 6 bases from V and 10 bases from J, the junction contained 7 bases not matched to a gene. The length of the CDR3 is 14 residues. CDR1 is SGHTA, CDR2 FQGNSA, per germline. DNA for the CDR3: TGTGCCAGCAGTTCTAGCGGGGGGGCGTTAGAGCAGTTCTTC. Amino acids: CASSSSGGALEQFF.

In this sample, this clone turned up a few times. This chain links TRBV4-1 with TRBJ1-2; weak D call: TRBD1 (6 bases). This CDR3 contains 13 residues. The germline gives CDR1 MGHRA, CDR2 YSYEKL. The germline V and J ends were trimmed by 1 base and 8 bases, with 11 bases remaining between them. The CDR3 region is CASSQGAGEGYTF. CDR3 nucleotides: TGCGCCAGCAGCCAAGGGGCAGGGGAGGGCTACACCTTC.

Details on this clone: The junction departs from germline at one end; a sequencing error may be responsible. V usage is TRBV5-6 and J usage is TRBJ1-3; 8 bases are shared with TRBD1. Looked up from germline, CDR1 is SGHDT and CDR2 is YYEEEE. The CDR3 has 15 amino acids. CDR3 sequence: CASSLQDRAGNTIYF. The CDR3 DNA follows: TGTGCCAGCAGCTTACAGGACAGGGCTGGGAACACCATATATTTT. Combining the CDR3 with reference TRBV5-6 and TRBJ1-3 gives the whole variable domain DAGVTQSPTHLIKTRGQQVTLRCSPKSGHDTVSWYQQALGQGPQFIFQYYEEEERQRGNFPDRFSGHQFPNYSSELNVNALLLGDSALYLCASSLQDRAGNTIYFGEGSWLTVV.

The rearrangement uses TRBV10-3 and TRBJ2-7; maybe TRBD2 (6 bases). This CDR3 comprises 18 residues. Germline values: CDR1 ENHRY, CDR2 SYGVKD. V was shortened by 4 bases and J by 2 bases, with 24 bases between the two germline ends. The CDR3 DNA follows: TGTGCCATCAGTGGGTACTCTCAGGGAGGAGAGGGGACCTACGAGCAGTACTTC. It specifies CAISGYSQGGEGTYEQYF.

The CDR3 DNA reads TGTGCCAGCAGTTTTACTAGCGACCGCACAGATACGCAGTATTTT. Encoded protein: CASSFTSDRTDTQYF. V is TRBV27 and J is TRBJ2-3, with TRBD2 identical over 7 bases. The CDR3 totals 15 residues. The V gene end was trimmed by 3 bases and the J gene end by 1 base; junction bases not matched to a gene: 4. Looked up from germline, CDR1 is MNHEY and CDR2 is SMNVEV (reference sequence).

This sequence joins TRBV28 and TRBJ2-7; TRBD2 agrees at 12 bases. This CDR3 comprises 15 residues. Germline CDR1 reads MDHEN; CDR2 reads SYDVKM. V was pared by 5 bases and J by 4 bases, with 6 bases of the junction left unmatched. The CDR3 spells CASSGSGTSGYEQYF. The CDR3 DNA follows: TGTGCCAGCAGTGGCTCCGGGACTAGCGGGTACGAGCAGTACTTC.

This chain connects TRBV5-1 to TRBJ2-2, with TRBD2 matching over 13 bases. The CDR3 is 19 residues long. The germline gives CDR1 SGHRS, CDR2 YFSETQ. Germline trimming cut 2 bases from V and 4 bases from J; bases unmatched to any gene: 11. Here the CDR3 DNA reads TGCGCCAGCAGCTTTTTACGGACTAGCGGGAGTGGGGGCACCGGGGAGCTGTTTTTT. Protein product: CASSFLRTSGSGGTGELFF.

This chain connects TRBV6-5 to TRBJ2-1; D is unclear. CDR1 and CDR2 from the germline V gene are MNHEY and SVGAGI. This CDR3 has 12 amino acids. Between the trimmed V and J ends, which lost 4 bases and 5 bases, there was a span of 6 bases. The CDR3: CASSFRDNEQFF. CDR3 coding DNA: TGTGCCAGCAGTTTTCGAGACAATGAGCAGTTCTTC.

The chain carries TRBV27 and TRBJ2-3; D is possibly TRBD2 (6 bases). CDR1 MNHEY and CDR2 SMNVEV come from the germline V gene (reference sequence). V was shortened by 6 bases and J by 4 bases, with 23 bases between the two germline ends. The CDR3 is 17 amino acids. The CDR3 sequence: CASRPRPGDAPADTQYF. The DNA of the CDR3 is TGTGCCAGCAGGCCCCGGCCGGGAGACGCCCCCGCAGATACGCAGTATTTT.

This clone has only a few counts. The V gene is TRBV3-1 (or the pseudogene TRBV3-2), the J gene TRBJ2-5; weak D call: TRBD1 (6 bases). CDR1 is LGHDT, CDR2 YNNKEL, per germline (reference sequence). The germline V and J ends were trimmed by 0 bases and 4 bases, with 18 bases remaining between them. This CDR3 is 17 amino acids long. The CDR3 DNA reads TGTGCCAGCAGCCAAGACCTCGGGACAATCACCCGAGAGACCCAGTACTTC. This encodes CASSQDLGTITRETQYF.

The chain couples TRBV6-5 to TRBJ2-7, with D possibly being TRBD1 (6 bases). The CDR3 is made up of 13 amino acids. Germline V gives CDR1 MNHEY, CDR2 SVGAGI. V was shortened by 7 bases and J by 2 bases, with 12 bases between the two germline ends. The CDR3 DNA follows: TGTGCCAGCATAATTCCAGGGGCCTACGAGCAGTACTTC. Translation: CASIIPGAYEQYF.

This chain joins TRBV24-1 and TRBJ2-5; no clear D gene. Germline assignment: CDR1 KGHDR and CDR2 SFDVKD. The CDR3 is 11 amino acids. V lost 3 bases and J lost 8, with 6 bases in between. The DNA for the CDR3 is TGTGCCACCAGTGATGCCCTAACCCAGTACTTC. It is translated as CATSDALTQYF.